The 3 T cell receptor beta chains listed next were all sequenced from one sample in a study of shared clonotypes between healthy human individuals. Assay: immunoSEQ multiplex PCR; the TCRdb copy retains only in-frame clones and omits some. The sample holds over 2 million clones; roughly 95% are singletons and the top ten take roughly 0.13%. Input material: naive CD4+ T cells sorted from blood. Subset: CD45RA+ positively selected. These receptor sequences come from a man aged 18 to 35 in good health.

This rearrangement joins TRBV7-9 to TRBJ1-2, with 8 bases matching TRBD1. Losses at the gene ends were 2 bases for V and 1 base for J; bases not matched to a gene: 6. CDR3 size: 16 residues. CDR1 and CDR2 (germline): SEHNR, FQNEAQ (reference sequence). The CDR3 sequence is CASSLQTGENNYGYTF. CDR3 coding DNA: TGTGCCAGCAGCTTACAGACAGGGGAGAATAACTATGGCTACACCTTC.

The rearrangement joins TRBV10-2 to TRBJ1-5; no clear D. CDR3 length: 15 residues. CDR1 and CDR2 (germline): WSHSY, SAAADI. Trimming took 3 bases from V and 0 from J, leaving 9 bases between them. This chain's CDR3 is CASSEGRGSNQPQHF. DNA of the CDR3: TGCGCCAGCAGTGAAGGGCGGGGTAGCAATCAGCCCCAGCATTTT.

This chain connects TRBV6-1 to TRBJ1-2; D is uncertain. Looked up from germline, CDR1 is MNHNS and CDR2 is SASEGT. This CDR3 spans 14 amino acids. V was shortened by 4 bases and J by 2 bases, with 11 bases between the two germline ends. The CDR3: CASSVSGANYGYTF. The CDR3 nucleotides are TGTGCCAGCAGTGTAAGCGGTGCGAACTATGGCTACACCTTC.